The source of this T cell receptor beta chain is a study of blood T cells in healthy people across ages. Isolation per sample recovered at least 7 million PBMCs. General observations from the study: Underestimates were what the diversity estimates from one million T cells were considered to be. TCR beta diversity per million T cells fell roughly linearly with age.

The second PCR ran roughly 7 to 12 cycles with a sample-barcoded 5' primer and J-beta primers. MiXCR, run by TCRdb on the 5' RACE reads, gives a single entry per CDR3 protein. The sample has some 1.1 million distinct CDR3 sequences, around two fifths seen once. In regard to this clonotype: The antigen remains unidentified.

This CDR3 has 15 amino acids. The ends were cut back, 4 bases at V and 3 bases at J, with 15 bases in the middle. The germline CDR1 and CDR2 sequences are SGHRS and YFSETQ. The chain recombines TRBV5-1 with TRBJ2-3, with unresolved D. Sequencing was done on a sample of blood. The origin of this receptor is a young man in good health. CDR3 in amino acids: CASSHVSGGTDTQYF. The DNA for the CDR3 is TGCGCCAGCAGCCACGTTTCAGGTGGGACAGATACGCAGTATTTT.